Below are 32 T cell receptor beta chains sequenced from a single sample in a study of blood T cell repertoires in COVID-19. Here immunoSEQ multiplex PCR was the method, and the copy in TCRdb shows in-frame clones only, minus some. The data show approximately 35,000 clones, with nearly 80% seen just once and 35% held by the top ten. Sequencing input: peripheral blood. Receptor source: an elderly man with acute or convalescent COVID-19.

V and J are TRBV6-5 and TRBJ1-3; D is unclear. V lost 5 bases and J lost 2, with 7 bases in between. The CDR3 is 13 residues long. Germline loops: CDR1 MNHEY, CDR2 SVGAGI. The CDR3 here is CASSLVAGNTIYF. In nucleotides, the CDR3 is TGTGCCAGCAGTCTGGTAGCTGGAAACACCATATATTTT.

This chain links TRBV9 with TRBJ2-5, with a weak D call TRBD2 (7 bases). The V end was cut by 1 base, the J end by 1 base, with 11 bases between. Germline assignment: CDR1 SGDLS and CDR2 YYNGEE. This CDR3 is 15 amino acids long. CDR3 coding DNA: TGTGCCAGCAGCGTATTGGGAGGGGGCCAAGAGACCCAGTACTTC. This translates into CASSVLGGGQETQYF.

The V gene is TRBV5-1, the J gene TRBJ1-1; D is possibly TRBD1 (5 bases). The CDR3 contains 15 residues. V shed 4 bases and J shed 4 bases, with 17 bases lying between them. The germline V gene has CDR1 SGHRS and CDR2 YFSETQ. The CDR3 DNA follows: TGCGCCAGCAGCCAGTGGGGACTCGGGAGCACTGAAGCTTTCTTT. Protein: CASSQWGLGSTEAFF.

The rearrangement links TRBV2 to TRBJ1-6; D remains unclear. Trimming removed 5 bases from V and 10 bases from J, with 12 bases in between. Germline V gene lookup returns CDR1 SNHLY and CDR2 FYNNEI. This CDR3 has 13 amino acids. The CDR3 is CASSPEGKSPLHF. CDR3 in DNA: TGTGCCAGCAGTCCAGAGGGAAAGTCACCCCTCCACTTT.

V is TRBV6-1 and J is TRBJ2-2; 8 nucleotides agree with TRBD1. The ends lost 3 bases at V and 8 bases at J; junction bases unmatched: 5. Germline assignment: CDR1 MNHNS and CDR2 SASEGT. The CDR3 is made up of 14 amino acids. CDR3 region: CASSDAGGEGELFF. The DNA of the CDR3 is TGTGCCAGCAGTGATGCAGGGGGCGAAGGGGAGCTGTTTTTT.

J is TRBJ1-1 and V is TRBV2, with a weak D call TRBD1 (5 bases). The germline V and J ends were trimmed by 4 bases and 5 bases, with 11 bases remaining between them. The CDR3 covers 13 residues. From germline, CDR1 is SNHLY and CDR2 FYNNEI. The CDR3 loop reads CASSASGLTEAFF. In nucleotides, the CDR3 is TGTGCCAGCAGTGCGTCAGGGCTGACTGAAGCTTTCTTT.

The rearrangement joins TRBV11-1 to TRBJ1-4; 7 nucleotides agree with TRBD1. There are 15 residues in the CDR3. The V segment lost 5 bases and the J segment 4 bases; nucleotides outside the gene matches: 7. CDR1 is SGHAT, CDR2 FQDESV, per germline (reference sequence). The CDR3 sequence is CASSLTGQSNEKLFF. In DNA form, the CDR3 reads TGTGCCAGCAGCCTCACGGGACAGAGTAATGAAAAACTGTTTTTT.

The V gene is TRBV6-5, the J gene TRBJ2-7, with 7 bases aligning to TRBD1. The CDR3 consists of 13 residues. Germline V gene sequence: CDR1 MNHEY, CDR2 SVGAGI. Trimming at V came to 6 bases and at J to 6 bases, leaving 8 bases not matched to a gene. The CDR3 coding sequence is TGTGCCAGCAGAATGACAGGGCTGCGCGAGCAGTACTTC. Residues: CASRMTGLREQYF.

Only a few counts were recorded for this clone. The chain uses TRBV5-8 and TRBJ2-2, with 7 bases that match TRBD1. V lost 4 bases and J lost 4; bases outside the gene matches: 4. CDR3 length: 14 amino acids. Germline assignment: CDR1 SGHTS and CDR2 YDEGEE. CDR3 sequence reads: CASSPGQATGELFF. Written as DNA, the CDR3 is TGTGCCAGCAGCCCCGGACAGGCCACCGGGGAGCTGTTTTTT.

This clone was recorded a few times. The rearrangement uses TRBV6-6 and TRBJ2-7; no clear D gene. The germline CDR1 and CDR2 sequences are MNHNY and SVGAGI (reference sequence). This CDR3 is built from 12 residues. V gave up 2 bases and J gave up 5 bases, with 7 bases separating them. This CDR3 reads CASSYARDEQYF. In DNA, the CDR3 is TGTGCCAGCAGTTACGCCCGGGACGAGCAGTACTTC.

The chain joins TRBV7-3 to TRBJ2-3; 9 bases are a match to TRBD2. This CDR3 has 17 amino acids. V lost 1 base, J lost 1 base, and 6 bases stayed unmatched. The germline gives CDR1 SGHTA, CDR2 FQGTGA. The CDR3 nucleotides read TGTGCCAGCAGCTTAAATGCGGGGGGGATTGGCACAGATACGCAGTATTTT. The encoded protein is CASSLNAGGIGTDTQYF. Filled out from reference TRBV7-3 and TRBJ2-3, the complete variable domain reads GAGVSQTPSNKVTEKGKYVELRCDPISGHTALYWYRQSLGQGPEFLIYFQGTGAADDSGLPNDRFFAVRPEGSVSTLKIQRTERGDSAVYLCASSLNAGGIGTDTQYFGPGTRLTVL.

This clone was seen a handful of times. The CDR3 DNA reads as TGCAGCGTTTATGGGACAGGCTACGAGCAGTACTTC. It yields the protein CSVYGTGYEQYF. The rearrangement uses TRBV29-1 and TRBJ2-7, with 8 bases fitting TRBD1. This CDR3 comprises 12 residues. The germline CDR1 and CDR2 sequences are SQVTM and ANQGSEA. J was trimmed by 3 bases and V by 5 bases; bases with no gene match: 3.

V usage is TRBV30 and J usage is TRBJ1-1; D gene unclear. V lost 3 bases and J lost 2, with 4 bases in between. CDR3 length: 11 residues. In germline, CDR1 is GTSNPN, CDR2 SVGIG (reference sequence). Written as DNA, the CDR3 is TGTGCCTGGAGCACTAACACTGAAGCTTTCTTT. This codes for CAWSTNTEAFF.

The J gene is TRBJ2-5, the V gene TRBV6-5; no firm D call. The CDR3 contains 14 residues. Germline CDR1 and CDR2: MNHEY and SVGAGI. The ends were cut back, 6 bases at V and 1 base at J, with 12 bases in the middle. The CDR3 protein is CASRRLPAQETQYF. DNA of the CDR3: TGTGCCAGCAGAAGACTTCCGGCCCAAGAGACCCAGTACTTC.

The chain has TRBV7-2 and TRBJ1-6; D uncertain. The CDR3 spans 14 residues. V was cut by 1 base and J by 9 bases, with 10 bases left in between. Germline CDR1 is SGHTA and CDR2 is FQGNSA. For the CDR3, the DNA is TGTGCCAGCAGCTTAGGTTCTCGGGTTTCACCCCTCCACTTT. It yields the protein CASSLGSRVSPLHF.

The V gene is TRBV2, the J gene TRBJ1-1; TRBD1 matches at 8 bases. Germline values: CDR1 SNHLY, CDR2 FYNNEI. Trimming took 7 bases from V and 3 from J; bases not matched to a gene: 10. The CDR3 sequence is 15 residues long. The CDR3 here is CASTRATGAHTEAFF. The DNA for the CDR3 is TGTGCCAGCACCAGGGCGACAGGGGCCCACACTGAAGCTTTCTTT.

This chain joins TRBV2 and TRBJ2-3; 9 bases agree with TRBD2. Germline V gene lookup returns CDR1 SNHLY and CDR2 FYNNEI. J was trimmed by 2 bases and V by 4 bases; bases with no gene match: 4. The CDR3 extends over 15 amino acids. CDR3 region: CASSGLAGFTDTQYF. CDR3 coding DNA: TGTGCCAGCAGTGGTCTAGCGGGGTTCACAGATACGCAGTATTTT.

The CDR3 nucleotides are TGTGCCAGCAGTTTTTACGGGAACACTGAAGCTTTCTTT. It translates to CASSFYGNTEAFF. The V and J genes are TRBV12-3 or TRBV12-4 and TRBJ1-1; unclear D gene. The V end was cut by 3 bases, the J end by 1 base, with 6 bases between. The CDR3 is made up of 13 amino acids.

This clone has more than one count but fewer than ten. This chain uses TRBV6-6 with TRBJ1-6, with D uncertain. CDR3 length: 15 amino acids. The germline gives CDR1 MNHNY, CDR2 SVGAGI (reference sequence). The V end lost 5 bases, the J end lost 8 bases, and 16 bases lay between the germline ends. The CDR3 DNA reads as TGTGCCAGCAGTACCGAAGCGAGCTCCTATTCACCCCTCCACTTT. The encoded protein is CASSTEASSYSPLHF.

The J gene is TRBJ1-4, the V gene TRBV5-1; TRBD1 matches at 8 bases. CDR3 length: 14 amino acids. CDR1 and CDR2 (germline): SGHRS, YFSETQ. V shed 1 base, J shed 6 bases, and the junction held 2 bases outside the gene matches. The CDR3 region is CASSLSRGHEKLFF. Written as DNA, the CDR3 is TGCGCCAGCAGCTTGAGCAGGGGGCATGAAAAACTGTTTTTT.

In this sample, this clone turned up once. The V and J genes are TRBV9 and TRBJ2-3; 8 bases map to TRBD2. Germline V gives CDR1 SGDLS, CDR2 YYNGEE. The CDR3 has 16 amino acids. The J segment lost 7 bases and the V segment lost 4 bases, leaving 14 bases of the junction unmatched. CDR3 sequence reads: CASSLRPSGSLNTQYF. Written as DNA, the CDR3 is TGTGCCAGCAGCCTACGACCTAGCGGGTCTCTAAATACGCAGTATTTT.

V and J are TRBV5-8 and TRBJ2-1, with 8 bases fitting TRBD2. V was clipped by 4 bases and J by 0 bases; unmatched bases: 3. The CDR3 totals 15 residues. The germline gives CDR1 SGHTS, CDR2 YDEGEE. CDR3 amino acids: CASSRRGGSYNEQFF. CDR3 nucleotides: TGTGCCAGCAGCCGTCGGGGGGGCTCCTACAATGAGCAGTTCTTC.

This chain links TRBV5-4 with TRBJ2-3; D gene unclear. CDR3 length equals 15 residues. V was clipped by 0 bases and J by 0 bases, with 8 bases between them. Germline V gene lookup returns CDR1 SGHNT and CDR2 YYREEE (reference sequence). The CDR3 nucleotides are TGTGCCAGCAGCTTGGGACTCCCCAGCACAGATACGCAGTATTTT. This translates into CASSLGLPSTDTQYF.

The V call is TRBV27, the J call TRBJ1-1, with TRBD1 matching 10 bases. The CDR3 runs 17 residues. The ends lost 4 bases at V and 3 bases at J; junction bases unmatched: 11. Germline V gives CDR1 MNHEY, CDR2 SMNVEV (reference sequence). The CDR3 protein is CASSSRRDRGDDTEAFF. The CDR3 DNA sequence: TGTGCCAGCAGTTCCCGCCGGGACAGGGGAGACGACACTGAAGCTTTCTTT.

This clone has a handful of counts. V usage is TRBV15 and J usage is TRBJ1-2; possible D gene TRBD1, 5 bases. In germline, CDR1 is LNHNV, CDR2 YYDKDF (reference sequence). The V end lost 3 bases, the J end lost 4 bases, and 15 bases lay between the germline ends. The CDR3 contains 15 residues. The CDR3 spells CATSRELGQGYGYTF. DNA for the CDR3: TGTGCCACCAGCAGGGAACTTGGACAAGGCTATGGCTACACCTTC. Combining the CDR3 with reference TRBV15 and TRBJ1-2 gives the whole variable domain DAMVIQNPRYQVTQFGKPVTLSCSQTLNHNVMYWYQQKSSQAPKLLFHYYDKDFNNEADTPDNFQSRRPNTSFCFLDIRSPGLGDTAMYLCATSRELGQGYGYTFGSGTRLTVV.

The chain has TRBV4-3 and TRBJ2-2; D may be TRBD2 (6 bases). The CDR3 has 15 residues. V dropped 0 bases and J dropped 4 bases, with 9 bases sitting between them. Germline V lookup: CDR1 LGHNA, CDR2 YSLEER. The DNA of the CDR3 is TGCGCCAGCAGCCAAGATTGGCGGGGCACCGGGGAGCTGTTTTTT. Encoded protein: CASSQDWRGTGELFF.

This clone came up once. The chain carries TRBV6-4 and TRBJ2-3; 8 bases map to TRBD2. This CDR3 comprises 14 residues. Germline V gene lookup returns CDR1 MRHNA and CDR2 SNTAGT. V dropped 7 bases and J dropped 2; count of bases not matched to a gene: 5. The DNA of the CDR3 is TGTGCCAGCAAATCGACTAGCGTCACAGATACGCAGTATTTT. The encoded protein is CASKSTSVTDTQYF.

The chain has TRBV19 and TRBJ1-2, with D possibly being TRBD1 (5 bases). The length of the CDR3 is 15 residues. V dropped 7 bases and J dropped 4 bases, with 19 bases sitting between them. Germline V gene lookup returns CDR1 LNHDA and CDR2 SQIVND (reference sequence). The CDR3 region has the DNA TGTGCCAGTACCAGCCTGAACCGGGGGGGCTATGGCTACACCTTC. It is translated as CASTSLNRGGYGYTF.

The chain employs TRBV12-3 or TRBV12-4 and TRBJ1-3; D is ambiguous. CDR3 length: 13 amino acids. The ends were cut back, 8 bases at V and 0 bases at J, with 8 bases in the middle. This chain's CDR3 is CASRTGSGNTIYF. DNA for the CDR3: TGTGCCAGCCGGACTGGCTCTGGAAACACCATATATTTT.

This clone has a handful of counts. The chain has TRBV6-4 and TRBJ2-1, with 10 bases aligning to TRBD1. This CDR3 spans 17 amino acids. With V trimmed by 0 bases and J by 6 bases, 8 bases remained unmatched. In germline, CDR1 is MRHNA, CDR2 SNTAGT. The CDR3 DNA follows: TGTGCCAGCAGTGACTCTCTTCGGGACAGGGGCCTCAATGAGCAGTTCTTC. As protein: CASSDSLRDRGLNEQFF.

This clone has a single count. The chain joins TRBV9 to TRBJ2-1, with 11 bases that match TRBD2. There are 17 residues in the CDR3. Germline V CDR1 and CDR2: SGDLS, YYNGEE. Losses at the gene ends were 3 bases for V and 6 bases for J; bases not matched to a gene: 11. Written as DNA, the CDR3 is TGTGCCAGCAGCGCCCGCAGGACTAGCGGGCCTTTCAATGAGCAGTTCTTC. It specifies CASSARRTSGPFNEQFF.

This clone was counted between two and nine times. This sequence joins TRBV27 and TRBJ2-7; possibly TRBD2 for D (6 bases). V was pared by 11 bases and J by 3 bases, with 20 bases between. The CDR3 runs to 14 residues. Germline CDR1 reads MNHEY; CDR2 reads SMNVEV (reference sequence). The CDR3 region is CASNGGFGSYEQYF. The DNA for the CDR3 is TGTGCCTCCAATGGGGGGTTTGGAAGCTACGAGCAGTACTTC.